This T cell receptor beta chain is from a study of blood T cells in healthy people across ages. The amount of total RNA extracted per sample was at least 5 micrograms. The CDR3 has 17 amino acids. Trimming at V came to 2 bases and at J to 8 bases, leaving 13 bases not matched to a gene. The germline gives CDR1 MNHNY, CDR2 SVGAGI (reference sequence). Primed by a sample-barcoded 5' primer and a J-beta primer mix, a second PCR proceeded for roughly 7 to 12 cycles. TCRdb redid the calling of the 5' RACE reads with MiXCR, one entry per CDR3 protein. The sample comprises around 800,000 distinct CDR3 sequences, 40% to 50% of which are singletons, and about 19% rests with the top ten.

The sequenced material came from blood. J is TRBJ2-1 and V is TRBV6-6; TRBD2 matches 9 bases. This clonotype was sampled from a man in his 60s in good health. The CDR3 coding sequence is TGTGCCAGCAGTTACACCAAACCGGGACTAGCTTCGGATGAGCAGTTCTTC. Translated, it gives CASSYTKPGLASDEQFF.